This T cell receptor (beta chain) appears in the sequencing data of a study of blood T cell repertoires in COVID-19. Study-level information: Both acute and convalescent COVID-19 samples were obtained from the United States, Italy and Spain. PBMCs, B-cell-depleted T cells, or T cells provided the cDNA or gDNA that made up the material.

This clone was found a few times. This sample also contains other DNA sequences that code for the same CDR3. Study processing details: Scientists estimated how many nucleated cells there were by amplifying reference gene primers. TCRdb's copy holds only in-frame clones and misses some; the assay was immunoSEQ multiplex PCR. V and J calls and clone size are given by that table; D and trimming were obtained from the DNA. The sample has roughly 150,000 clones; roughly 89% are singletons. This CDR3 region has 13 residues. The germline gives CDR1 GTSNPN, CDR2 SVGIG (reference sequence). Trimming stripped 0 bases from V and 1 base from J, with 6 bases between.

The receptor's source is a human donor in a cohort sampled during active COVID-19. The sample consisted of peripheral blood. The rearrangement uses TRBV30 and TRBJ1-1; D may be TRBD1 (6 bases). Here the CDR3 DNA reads TGTGCCTGGAGTGTAGGGGGGAACACTGAAGCTTTCTTT. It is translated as CAWSVGGNTEAFF. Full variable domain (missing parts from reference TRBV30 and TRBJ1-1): SQTIHQWPATLVQPVGSPLSLECTVEGTSNPNLYWYRQAAGRGLQLLFYSVGIGQISSEVPQNLSASRPQDRQFILSSKKLLLSDSGFYLCAWSVGGNTEAFFGQGTRLTVV.